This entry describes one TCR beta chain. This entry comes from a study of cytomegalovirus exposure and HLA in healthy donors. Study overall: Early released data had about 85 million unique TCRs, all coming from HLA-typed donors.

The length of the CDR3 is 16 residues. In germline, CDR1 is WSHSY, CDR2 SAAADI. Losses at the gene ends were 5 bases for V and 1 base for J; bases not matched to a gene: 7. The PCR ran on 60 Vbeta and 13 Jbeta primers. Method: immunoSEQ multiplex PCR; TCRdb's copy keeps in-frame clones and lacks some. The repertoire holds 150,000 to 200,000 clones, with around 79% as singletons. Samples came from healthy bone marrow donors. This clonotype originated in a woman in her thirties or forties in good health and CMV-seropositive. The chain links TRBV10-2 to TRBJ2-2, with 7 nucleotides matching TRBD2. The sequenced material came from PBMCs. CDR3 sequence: CASSSGTTQNTGELFF. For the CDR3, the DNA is TGCGCCAGCAGTTCCGGGACTACTCAGAACACCGGGGAGCTGTTTTTT.